The 24 T cell receptor beta chains presented below share a single source sample, sequenced in a study of CD8+CD57+ T cells in acquired aplastic anemia. For CDR3 and TCR beta VDJ profiling, genomic DNA was the template used. MiXCR, run by TCRdb on the reads, gives a single entry per CDR3 protein. There are about 220,000 distinct CDR3 sequences in the sample; 34% occur only once, and around 1.1% lies in the top ten. Sequenced sample: sorted CD4+, CD8+, or CD8+CD57+ T cells (not recorded which) from PBMCs. Receptors were obtained from a human donor in good health, serving as a control.

This clonotype has only a few counts. This sequence joins TRBV4-1 and TRBJ1-2; 7 nucleotides align to TRBD1. The CDR3 consists of 16 residues. The V segment lost 4 bases and the J segment 1 base; nucleotides outside the gene matches: 9. The germline gives CDR1 MGHRA, CDR2 YSYEKL. As DNA, the CDR3 is TGCGCCAGCAGCCCTCCCACCGGGACAGATAACTATGGCTACACCTTC. Its translation: CASSPPTGTDNYGYTF.

At least ten counts were recorded for this clonotype. CDR3 loop: CASSLPGRTPLHF. The CDR3 DNA reads TGTGCCAGCAGTCTCCCGGGAAGGACACCCCTCCACTTT. This chain uses TRBV6-1 with TRBJ1-6; D not certain. Germline assignment: CDR1 MNHNS and CDR2 SASEGT. The CDR3 totals 13 residues. V was pared by 5 bases and J by 11 bases, with 13 bases between.

A remark on this clonotype: A much larger clone lies one base from this, so it may be a read error. DNA of the CDR3: TGTGCCAGCAGCCAGAGCAGGGGAGGGGACACTGAAGCTTTCTTT. Amino acids: CASSQSRGGDTEAFF. V and J are TRBV7-9 and TRBJ1-1, with a tentative D call TRBD1 (6 bases). V was pared by 5 bases and J by 3 bases, with 16 bases between. The germline V gene has CDR1 SEHNR and CDR2 FQNEAQ (reference sequence). This CDR3 comprises 15 residues.

This clonotype has more than one count but fewer than ten. This chain joins TRBV9 and TRBJ2-5; 12 nucleotides agree with TRBD2. Per the germline V gene, CDR1 is SGDLS and CDR2 is YYNGEE. V lost 5 bases to trimming and J lost 5 bases; unmatched junction nucleotides: 16. This CDR3 spans 18 amino acids. CDR3 region: CASSLGSSGGAGLETQYF. In DNA, the CDR3 is TGTGCCAGCAGTTTGGGATCTAGCGGGGGGGCGGGGTTGGAGACCCAGTACTTC.

About this clonotype itself: A much larger clone lies a single base off, so this may be a read error. This chain joins TRBV10-2 and TRBJ2-7; 9 nucleotides line up with TRBD1. Per germline, CDR1 WSHSY and CDR2 SAAADI. CDR3 length: 16 amino acids. The CDR3 sequence: CASSYGGQGRTYGQYF. CDR3 DNA sequence: TGTGCCAGCAGTTACGGCGGACAGGGGAGGACCTACGGGCAGTACTTC.

This clonotype was counted many times. The chain combines TRBV4-1 with TRBJ2-7; a weak D match, TRBD2 (6 bases). The CDR3 consists of 16 residues. Trimming left V 8 bases short and J 4 bases short, with 24 bases between. CDR1 is MGHRA and CDR2 is YSYEKL in the germline V gene. The CDR3 nucleotides are TGCGCCAGCTCCCGGGGTTATGGTAGCGGCCAATACGAGCAGTACTTC. It is translated as CASSRGYGSGQYEQYF.

Of note for this clonotype: The missing conserved phenylalanine or tryptophan at the end of this CDR3 makes a read error likely. No DNA is shown, since the ends of the CDR3 on it are uncertain; the CDR3 is the one TCRdb lists. The CDR3: CSVEWKTYG. The J gene is TRBJ1-1, the V gene TRBV29-1. In germline, CDR1 is SQVTM, CDR2 ANQGSEA. The CDR3 has 9 amino acids, counting both end residues.

The V gene is TRBV7-3, the J gene TRBJ1-2; no clear D. The CDR3 runs to 13 residues. Deletions cut 4 bases from V and 4 bases from J, with 10 bases between. Germline assignment: CDR1 SGHTA and CDR2 FQGTGA. The CDR3 DNA reads as TGTGCCAGCAGCTGGACCTCAGGCTATGGCTACACCTTC. Its translation is CASSWTSGYGYTF.

The chain is built from TRBV20-1 and TRBJ2-3; 15 bases fit TRBD2. This CDR3 region has 15 residues. V lost 3 bases and J lost 4; bases outside the gene matches: 2. CDR1 and CDR2 from the germline V gene are DFQATT and SNEGSKA (reference sequence). The CDR3 is CSASGTSGRSDTQYF. CDR3 DNA sequence: TGCAGTGCTAGTGGGACTAGCGGGAGGTCAGATACGCAGTATTTT.

Ten or more counts support this clonotype. This chain's CDR3 is CASSLAGLVHGYTF. The CDR3 region has the DNA TGTGCCAGCAGCTTAGCTGGTTTAGTACATGGCTACACCTTC. The gene calls are TRBV7-8 and TRBJ1-2, with unresolved D. This CDR3 has 14 amino acids. Deletions cut 0 bases from V and 6 bases from J, with 11 bases between. Looked up from germline, CDR1 is SGHVS and CDR2 is FQNEAQ.

The V gene is TRBV3-1, the J gene TRBJ2-7; D is unresolved. The CDR3 has 13 residues. Between the trimmed V and J ends, which lost 1 base and 5 bases, there was a span of 9 bases. Per germline, CDR1 LGHDT and CDR2 YNNKEL (reference sequence). Here the CDR3 reads CASSQVDINEQYF. The CDR3 nucleotides are TGTGCCAGCAGCCAAGTCGACATAAACGAGCAGTACTTC.

In this sample, this clonotype turned up many times. This sequence joins TRBV7-2 and TRBJ2-1; D uncertain. CDR3 length: 14 amino acids. Between the trimmed V and J ends, which lost 1 base and 11 bases, there was a span of 15 bases. Germline V lookup: CDR1 SGHTA, CDR2 FQGNSA. CDR3 bases: TGTGCCAGCAGCTTAGGAGGTGGTAGTCAGCAGCAGTTCTTC. Encoded protein: CASSLGGGSQQQFF.

V gene TRBV20-1 combines with J gene TRBJ1-5; perhaps TRBD1 as D (5 bases). The CDR3 runs to 16 residues. Per the germline V gene, CDR1 is DFQATT and CDR2 is SNEGSKA (reference sequence). V lost 3 bases and J 0 bases, leaving 15 bases between the germline ends. CDR3 region: CSARGPVIGSNQPQHF. As DNA, the CDR3 is TGCAGTGCTAGGGGGCCGGTCATCGGTAGCAATCAGCCCCAGCATTTT.

Points on this clonotype: Given a much more abundant clone one base away, this may be a read error. The chain combines TRBV7-6 with TRBJ1-6, with 8 bases fitting TRBD1. The CDR3 loop spans 16 amino acids. Germline CDR1 reads SGHVS; CDR2 reads FNYEAQ. The CDR3 sequence: CASSLRGGQDNPPLHF. The CDR3 bases are TGTGCCAGCAGCCTAAGGGGGGGACAGGATAATCCACCCCTCCACTTT. The full variable domain, rest sourced from reference TRBV7-6 and TRBJ1-6, is GAGVSQSPRYKVTKRGQDVALRCDPISGHVSLYWYRQALGQGPEFLTYFNYEAQQDKSGLPNDRFSAERPEGSISTLTIQRTEQRDSAMYRCASSLRGGQDNPPLHFGNGTRLTVT.

This clonotype was seen at least ten times. The V call is TRBV12-3 or TRBV12-4, the J call TRBJ1-2; D gene uncertain. This CDR3 has 12 residues. With 9 bases removed from V and 2 bases from J, the gap between germline ends came to 10 bases. The CDR3 DNA is TGTGCCAGTTACAGACTAAACTATGGCTACACCTTC. Its protein is CASYRLNYGYTF.

CDR3 in amino acids: CASSKPGTATQYF. In DNA, the CDR3 is TGTGCCAGCAGTAAACCCGGGACAGCCACCCAGTACTTC. The gene calls are TRBV28 and TRBJ2-5, with TRBD1 identical over 7 bases. The CDR3 consists of 13 residues. Trimming at V came to 5 bases and at J to 8 bases, leaving 8 bases not matched to a gene. Germline CDR1 and CDR2: MDHEN and SYDVKM.

This chain uses TRBV7-8 with TRBJ2-5; 7 bases fit TRBD2. V was pared by 1 base and J by 5 bases, with 7 bases of the junction left unmatched. The CDR3 runs 15 residues. In germline, CDR1 is SGHVS, CDR2 FQNEAQ. The CDR3 loop reads CASSLVGRVEETQYF. DNA for the CDR3: TGTGCCAGCAGCTTAGTGGGGAGGGTCGAGGAGACCCAGTACTTC.

The chain employs TRBV29-1 and TRBJ2-1; TRBD2 is a possible D gene (6 bases). The germline CDR1 and CDR2 sequences are SQVTM and ANQGSEA. The CDR3 has 19 amino acids. V lost 7 bases to trimming and J lost 0 bases, with 28 bases between them. CDR3 residues: CSAALLSGPRGNSYNEQFF. CDR3 in DNA: TGCAGCGCCGCCCTTTTATCTGGGCCCCGGGGGAACTCCTACAATGAGCAGTTCTTC.

This clonotype was seen a few times. The chain uses TRBV30 and TRBJ2-2; 10 bases align to TRBD2. The J segment lost 9 bases and the V segment lost 2 bases, leaving 9 bases of the junction unmatched. The CDR3 extends over 15 amino acids. Germline CDR1 GTSNPN, CDR2 SVGIG (reference sequence). The CDR3 nucleotides read TGTGCCTGGAGTCCCGACGGACTAGCGGACCGGGAGCTGTTTTTT. This codes for CAWSPDGLADRELFF.

This clonotype came up many times. The J gene is TRBJ2-1, the V gene TRBV20-1; D unclear. The germline V gene has CDR1 DFQATT and CDR2 SNEGSKA (reference sequence). Trimming shortened V by 3 bases and J by 8 bases, and 8 bases separated the two germline ends. The CDR3 runs to 11 residues. CDR3 amino acids: CSASNRDEQFF. DNA for the CDR3: TGCAGTGCTAGCAATAGAGATGAGCAGTTCTTC.

J is TRBJ2-2 and V is TRBV5-1; 10 positions match TRBD2. Germline V gene sequence: CDR1 SGHRS, CDR2 YFSETQ. The CDR3 covers 18 residues. Trimming cost V 4 bases and J 2 bases; bases outside gene matches: 11. DNA for the CDR3: TGCGCCAGCAGCCGTCTATCGAGCGGGAGGGCCAACACCGGGGAGCTGTTTTTT. It specifies CASSRLSSGRANTGELFF.

This clonotype was recorded many times. The J gene is TRBJ2-7, the V gene TRBV19; D is unclear. The CDR3 consists of 13 residues. Germline loops: CDR1 LNHDA, CDR2 SQIVND (reference sequence). V was trimmed by 3 bases and J by 2 bases, leaving 8 bases between them. The CDR3 region has the DNA TGTGCCAGTAGTATCCCGGGCCCCTACGAGCAGTACTTC. This codes for CASSIPGPYEQYF.

This clonotype was seen many times. V and J are TRBV5-5 and TRBJ1-1; perhaps TRBD1 as D (5 bases). The CDR3 is made up of 14 amino acids. The V gene's germline CDR1 is SGHKS and CDR2 YYEKEE (reference sequence). The V and J ends lost 1 base and 7 bases respectively, with 14 bases between them. CDR3 sequence (DNA): TGTGCCAGCAGCTTGCTTCAGGGTAATGGTGAAGCTTTCTTT. Its translation is CASSLLQGNGEAFF.

This clonotype was seen ten or more times. This chain joins TRBV10-1 and TRBJ2-7; D unclear. V was cut by 6 bases and J by 8 bases, with 14 bases left in between. The CDR3 runs to 12 residues. Germline CDR1 reads WNHNN; CDR2 reads SYGVQD (reference sequence). CDR3 residues: CASSYGPNKQYF. The CDR3 nucleotides are TGCGCCAGCAGCTACGGGCCAAACAAGCAGTACTTC.